The 19 T cell receptor beta chains below all came from one sample that was sequenced in a study of neoadjuvant anti-PD-1 for oral cavity cancer. The table came from immunoSEQ multiplex PCR; TCRdb's copy has only in-frame clones and leaves some out. The sample contains 11,000 to 15,000 clones, 75% to 85% of which appear only once. The time point here: after neoadjuvant nivolumab, at surgical resection. The starting material was PBMCs, obtained after nivolumab (anti-PD-1) treatment. These receptors were taken from a person aged 35-79 years with oral cavity squamous cell carcinoma.

The chain links TRBV4-1 to TRBJ2-3; D not resolved. The germline CDR1 and CDR2 sequences are MGHRA and YSYEKL. The CDR3 runs 13 residues. With 0 bases removed from V and 3 bases from J, the gap between germline ends came to 4 bases. CDR3 coding DNA: TGCGCCAGCAGCCAAGAGGAGACAGATACGCAGTATTTT. It codes for CASSQEETDTQYF.

This clone was counted only a few times. This sequence joins TRBV9 and TRBJ2-1, with D possibly TRBD2 on 6 matching bases. This CDR3 is built from 15 residues. CDR1 and CDR2 (germline): SGDLS, YYNGEE. Trimming left V 4 bases short and J 2 bases short, with 13 bases between. The CDR3 nucleotides are TGTGCCAGCAGCCCAACTAGCTCTGCCTACAATGAGCAGTTCTTC. Translating gives CASSPTSSAYNEQFF.

The chain links TRBV28 to TRBJ2-7; a weak D match, TRBD2 (5 bases). Trimming cost V 6 bases and J 0 bases, with 24 bases left between them. The CDR3 totals 18 residues. CDR1 MDHEN and CDR2 SYDVKM come from the germline V gene. CDR3 region: CASRNRLGERASSYEQYF. In DNA form, the CDR3 reads TGTGCCAGCAGAAATAGACTCGGGGAAAGGGCTAGCTCCTACGAGCAGTACTTC.

This rearrangement joins TRBV5-5 to TRBJ2-1; TRBD2 matches 7 bases. The CDR3 has 12 amino acids. V lost 4 bases to trimming and J lost 8 bases; unmatched junction nucleotides: 3. Germline V gives CDR1 SGHKS, CDR2 YYEKEE (reference sequence). The CDR3 here is CASSRRGDEQFF. In DNA, the CDR3 is TGTGCCAGCAGCCGTCGGGGGGATGAGCAGTTCTTC.

This sequence joins TRBV27 and TRBJ2-1; D might be TRBD1 (5 bases). The CDR3 extends over 15 amino acids. V was shortened by 2 bases and J by 2 bases, with 10 bases between the two germline ends. CDR1 is MNHEY and CDR2 is SMNVEV in the germline V gene (reference sequence). The CDR3 loop reads CASSLVGPPYNEQFF. CDR3 coding DNA: TGTGCCAGCAGTTTAGTGGGGCCTCCCTACAATGAGCAGTTCTTC.

V gene TRBV7-6 combines with J gene TRBJ2-3; 14 bases agree with TRBD2. The CDR3 is 17 residues long. Trimming took 4 bases from V and 4 from J; bases not matched to a gene: 7. Germline values: CDR1 SGHVS, CDR2 FNYEAQ. The CDR3: CASSSTTSGGAPDTQYF. The CDR3 DNA sequence: TGTGCCAGCAGCTCGACGACTAGCGGGGGGGCCCCAGATACGCAGTATTTT.

J is TRBJ1-1 and V is TRBV2; D is unresolved. Trimming cost V 1 base and J 2 bases, with 11 bases left between them. The CDR3 sequence is 15 residues long. Germline CDR1 SNHLY, CDR2 FYNNEI. The CDR3 spells CASSEEYVRNTEAFF. The CDR3, as DNA: TGTGCCAGCAGTGAAGAGTATGTCAGAAACACTGAAGCTTTCTTT.

The chain combines TRBV10-3 with TRBJ2-7; 8 nucleotides agree with TRBD1. Germline V gene data show CDR1 as ENHRY and CDR2 as SYGVKD. Trimming took 11 bases from V and 0 from J; bases not matched to a gene: 6. There are 13 residues in the CDR3. This chain's CDR3 is CAARGTGSYEQYF. CDR3 nucleotides: TGTGCCGCCCGGGGGACAGGCTCCTACGAGCAGTACTTC.

The chain is built from TRBV5-1 and TRBJ2-1; TRBD2 aligns across 14 bases. CDR1 is SGHRS and CDR2 is YFSETQ in the germline V gene. This CDR3 has 15 residues. V shed 4 bases and J 7 bases; nucleotides not matched to a gene: 4. CDR3 DNA sequence: TGCGCCAGCAGCGGGACTAGCGGGGGCCAAAATGAGCAGTTCTTC. It yields the protein CASSGTSGGQNEQFF.

The V gene is TRBV6-1, the J gene TRBJ1-1; D not resolved. There are 12 residues in the CDR3. V was clipped by 8 bases and J by 1 base, with 8 bases between them. Germline V gives CDR1 MNHNS, CDR2 SASEGT. The CDR3 sequence is CASHRWNTEAFF. CDR3 DNA sequence: TGTGCCAGCCATCGATGGAACACTGAAGCTTTCTTT.

V usage is TRBV6-5 and J usage is TRBJ1-1, with 8 bases matching TRBD1. V lost 2 bases and J lost 8; bases outside the gene matches: 4. CDR3 size: 13 residues. Per germline, CDR1 MNHEY and CDR2 SVGAGI. Here the CDR3 reads CASSYPGTGEAFF. The CDR3 DNA follows: TGTGCCAGCAGTTACCCTGGGACAGGCGAAGCTTTCTTT.

This rearrangement joins TRBV14 to TRBJ2-7; weak D call: TRBD1 (6 bases). Trimming removed 7 bases at V and 0 bases at J, with 19 bases between. CDR1 SGHDN and CDR2 FVKESK come from the germline V gene. This CDR3 comprises 16 residues. DNA for the CDR3: TGTGCCAGCACCCGACAGGATAGCCTCATCTCCTACGAGCAGTACTTC. Translated: CASTRQDSLISYEQYF.

Here the CDR3 DNA reads TGTGCCAGCAGCTTGGCCGGGGCAGTCGGCACTGAAGCTTTCTTT. Its translation: CASSLAGAVGTEAFF. The V and J genes are TRBV5-5 and TRBJ1-1, with TRBD1 as a possible D gene (5 bases). There are 15 residues in the CDR3. Trimming left V 0 bases short and J 4 bases short, with 13 bases between. Germline lookup yields CDR1 SGHKS and CDR2 YYEKEE (reference sequence).

V is TRBV5-1 and J is TRBJ2-3; D is unresolved. Trimming left V 2 bases short and J 7 bases short, with 14 bases between. There are 14 residues in the CDR3. Germline V gene sequence: CDR1 SGHRS, CDR2 YFSETQ. CDR3 in DNA: TGCGCCAGCAGCTTAATTTCGGGCGAAAATACGCAGTATTTT. It specifies CASSLISGENTQYF. The complete variable domain, with remaining parts taken from reference TRBV5-1 and TRBJ2-3, reads KAGVTQTPRYLIKTRGQQVTLSCSPISGHRSVSWYQQTPGQGLQFLFEYFSETQRNKGNFPGRFSGRQFSNSRSEMNVSTLELGDSALYLCASSLISGENTQYFGPGTRLTVL.

The chain carries TRBV6-5 and TRBJ2-1, with 10 positions matching TRBD1. V was pared by 5 bases and J by 6 bases, with 4 bases of the junction left unmatched. CDR1 and CDR2 from the germline V gene are MNHEY and SVGAGI. This CDR3 region has 14 residues. CDR3 residues: CASSRDRGPNEQFF. The CDR3 DNA reads as TGTGCCAGCAGTCGGGACAGGGGCCCCAATGAGCAGTTCTTC.

The rearrangement uses TRBV6-5 and TRBJ1-6, with D hard to call. Trimming removed 6 bases at V and 1 base at J, with 7 bases between. The CDR3 runs to 14 residues. CDR1 MNHEY and CDR2 SVGAGI come from the germline V gene. The CDR3 nucleotides are TGTGCCAGCAGACTTCCGTCCTATAATTCACCCCTCCACTTT. Translation: CASRLPSYNSPLHF.

This chain connects TRBV2 to TRBJ1-2; D is uncertain. Germline V lookup: CDR1 SNHLY, CDR2 FYNNEI. This CDR3 spans 13 amino acids. Between the trimmed V and J ends, which lost 3 bases and 4 bases, there was a span of 9 bases. This chain's CDR3 is CASSDDRGYGYTF. For the CDR3, the DNA is TGTGCCAGCAGTGACGATCGGGGCTATGGCTACACCTTC.

This clone was recorded a few times. The genes are TRBV27 and TRBJ2-3; TRBD2 matches 11 bases. V lost 7 bases, J lost 4 bases, and 19 bases stayed unmatched. This CDR3 region has 19 residues. From germline, CDR1 is MNHEY and CDR2 SMNVEV (reference sequence). The chain's CDR3 is CASKPLGTSGKRGADTQYF. The CDR3, as DNA: TGTGCCAGCAAACCACTAGGGACTAGCGGAAAGAGAGGTGCAGATACGCAGTATTTT.

V and J are TRBV4-2 and TRBJ2-1; D gene unclear. This CDR3 contains 13 residues. V gave up 4 bases and J gave up 8 bases, with 12 bases separating them. Germline V gene sequence: CDR1 LGHNA, CDR2 YNFKEQ. CDR3 region: CASSPMTVDEQFF. The CDR3 DNA reads as TGTGCCAGCAGCCCCATGACGGTCGATGAGCAGTTCTTC.